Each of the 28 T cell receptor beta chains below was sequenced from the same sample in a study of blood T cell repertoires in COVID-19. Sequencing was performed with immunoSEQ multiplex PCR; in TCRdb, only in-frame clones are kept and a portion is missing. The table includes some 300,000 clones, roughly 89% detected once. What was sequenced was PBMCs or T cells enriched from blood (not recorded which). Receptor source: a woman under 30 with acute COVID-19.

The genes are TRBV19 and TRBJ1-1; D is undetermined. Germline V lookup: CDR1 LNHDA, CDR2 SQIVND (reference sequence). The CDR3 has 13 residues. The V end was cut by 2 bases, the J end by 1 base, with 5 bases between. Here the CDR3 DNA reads TGTGCCAGTAGTATACCCCGGAACACTGAAGCTTTCTTT. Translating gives CASSIPRNTEAFF.

The CDR3 protein is CASSPAGRAGVREQFF. The DNA of the CDR3 is TGTGCCAGCAGCCCCGCCGGGCGAGCGGGAGTTAGGGAGCAGTTCTTC. This chain joins TRBV5-4 and TRBJ2-1; TRBD2 agrees at 8 bases. The CDR3 has 16 residues. Trimming removed 4 bases from V and 10 bases from J; junction bases left unmatched: 16. The germline V gene encodes CDR1 SGHNT and CDR2 YYREEE (reference sequence). The full variable domain, with the rest looked up from reference TRBV5-4 and TRBJ2-1, is ETGVTQSPTHLIKTRGQQVTLRCSSQSGHNTVSWYQQALGQGPQFIFQYYREEENGRGNFPPRFSGLQFPNYSSELNVNALELDDSALYLCASSPAGRAGVREQFFGPGTRLTVL.

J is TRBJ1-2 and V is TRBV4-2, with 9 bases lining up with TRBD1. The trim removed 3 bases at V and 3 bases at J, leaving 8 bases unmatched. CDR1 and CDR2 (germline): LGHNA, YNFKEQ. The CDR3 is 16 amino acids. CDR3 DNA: TGTGCCAGCAGCCATAGGTCAGGACAGGGGTACTATGGCTACACCTTC. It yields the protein CASSHRSGQGYYGYTF.

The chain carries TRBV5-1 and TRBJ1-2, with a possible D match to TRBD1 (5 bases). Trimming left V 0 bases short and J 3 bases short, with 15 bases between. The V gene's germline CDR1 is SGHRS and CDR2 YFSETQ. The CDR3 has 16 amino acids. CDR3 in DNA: TGCGCCAGCAGCTTGGCCCTTAGGTGGGGGGACTATGGCTACACCTTC. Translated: CASSLALRWGDYGYTF. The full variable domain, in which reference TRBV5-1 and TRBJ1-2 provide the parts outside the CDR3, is KAGVTQTPRYLIKTRGQQVTLSCSPISGHRSVSWYQQTPGQGLQFLFEYFSETQRNKGNFPGRFSGRQFSNSRSEMNVSTLELGDSALYLCASSLALRWGDYGYTFGSGTRLTVV.

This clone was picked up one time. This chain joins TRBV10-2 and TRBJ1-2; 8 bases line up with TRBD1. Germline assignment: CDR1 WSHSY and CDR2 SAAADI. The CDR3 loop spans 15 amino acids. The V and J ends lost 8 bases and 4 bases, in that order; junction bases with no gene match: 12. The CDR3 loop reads CASSQLDRDLYGYTF. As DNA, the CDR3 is TGCGCCAGCTCTCAACTGGACAGGGACCTCTATGGCTACACCTTC.

CDR3 in DNA: TGTGCCAGCAGCTTTTTGGGCAGCACCGGGGAGCTGTTTTTT. Translation gives CASSFLGSTGELFF. The gene calls are TRBV13 and TRBJ2-2; D remains ambiguous. This CDR3 spans 14 amino acids. Germline lookup yields CDR1 PRHDT and CDR2 FYEKMQ (reference sequence). V dropped 3 bases and J dropped 4 bases, with 9 bases sitting between them.

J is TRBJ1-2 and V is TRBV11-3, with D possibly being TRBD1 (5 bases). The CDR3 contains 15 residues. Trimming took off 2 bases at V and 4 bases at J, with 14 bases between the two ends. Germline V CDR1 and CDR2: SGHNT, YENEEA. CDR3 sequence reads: CASSLTGRESYGYTF. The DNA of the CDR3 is TGTGCCAGCAGCTTAACAGGTCGCGAGAGCTATGGCTACACCTTC. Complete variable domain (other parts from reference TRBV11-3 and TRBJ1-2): EAGVVQSPRYKIIEKKQPVAFWCNPISGHNTLYWYLQNLGQGPELLIRYENEEAVDDSQLPKDRFSAERLKGVDSTLKIQPAELGDSAVYLCASSLTGRESYGYTFGSGTRLTVV.

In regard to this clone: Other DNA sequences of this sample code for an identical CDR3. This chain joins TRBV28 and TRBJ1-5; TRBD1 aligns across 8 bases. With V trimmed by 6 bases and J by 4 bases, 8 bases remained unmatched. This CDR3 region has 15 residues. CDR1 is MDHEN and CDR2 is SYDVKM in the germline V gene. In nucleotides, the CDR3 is TGTGCCAGCAGCTCAGGACAGGGAGGAAATCAGCCCCAGCATTTT. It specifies CASSSGQGGNQPQHF.

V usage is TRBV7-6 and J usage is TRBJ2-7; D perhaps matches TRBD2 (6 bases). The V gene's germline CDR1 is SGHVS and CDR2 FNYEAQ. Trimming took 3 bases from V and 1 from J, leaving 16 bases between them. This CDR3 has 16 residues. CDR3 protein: CASSFSSRRGSYEQYF. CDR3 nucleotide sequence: TGTGCCAGCAGCTTTTCATCTCGCCGGGGGTCCTACGAGCAGTACTTC.

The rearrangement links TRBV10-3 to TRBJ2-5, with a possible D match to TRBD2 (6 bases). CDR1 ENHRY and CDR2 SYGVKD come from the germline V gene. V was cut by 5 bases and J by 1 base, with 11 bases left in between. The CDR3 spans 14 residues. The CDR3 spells CAISLSGLQETQYF. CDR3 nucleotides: TGTGCCATCAGTCTTAGCGGTCTCCAAGAGACCCAGTACTTC.

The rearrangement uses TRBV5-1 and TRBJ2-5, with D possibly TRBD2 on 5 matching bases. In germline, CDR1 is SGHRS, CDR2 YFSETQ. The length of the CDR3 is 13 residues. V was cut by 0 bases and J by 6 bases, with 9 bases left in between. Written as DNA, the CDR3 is TGCGCCAGCAGCTTGGAGGACTCCCAGACCCAGTACTTC. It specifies CASSLEDSQTQYF. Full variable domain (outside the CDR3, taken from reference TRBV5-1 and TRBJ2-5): KAGVTQTPRYLIKTRGQQVTLSCSPISGHRSVSWYQQTPGQGLQFLFEYFSETQRNKGNFPGRFSGRQFSNSRSEMNVSTLELGDSALYLCASSLEDSQTQYFGPGTRLLVL.

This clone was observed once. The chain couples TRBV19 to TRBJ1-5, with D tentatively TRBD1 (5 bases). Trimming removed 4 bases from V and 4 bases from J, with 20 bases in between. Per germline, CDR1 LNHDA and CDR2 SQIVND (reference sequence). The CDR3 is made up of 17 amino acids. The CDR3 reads CASSKELQGNWNQPQHF. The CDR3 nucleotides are TGTGCCAGTAGTAAAGAACTCCAGGGAAATTGGAATCAGCCCCAGCATTTT.

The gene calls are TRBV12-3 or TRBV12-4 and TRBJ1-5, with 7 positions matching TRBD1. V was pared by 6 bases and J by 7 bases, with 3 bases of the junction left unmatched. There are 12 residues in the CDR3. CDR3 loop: CASSPGQQPQHF. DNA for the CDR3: TGTGCCAGCAGCCCGGGACAGCAGCCCCAGCATTTT.

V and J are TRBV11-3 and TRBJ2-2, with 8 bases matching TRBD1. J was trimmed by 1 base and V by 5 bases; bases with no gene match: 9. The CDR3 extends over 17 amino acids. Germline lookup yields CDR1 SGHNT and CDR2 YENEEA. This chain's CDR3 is CASSPRAGTGNTGELFF. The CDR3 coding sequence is TGTGCCAGCAGCCCTAGGGCCGGGACAGGGAACACCGGGGAGCTGTTTTTT.

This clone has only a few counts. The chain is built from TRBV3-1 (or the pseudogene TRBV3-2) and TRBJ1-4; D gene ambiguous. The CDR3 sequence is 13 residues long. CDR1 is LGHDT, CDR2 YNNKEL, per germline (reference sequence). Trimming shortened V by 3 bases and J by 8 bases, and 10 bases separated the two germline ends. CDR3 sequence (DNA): TGTGCCAGCAGCCAGGCGGGTCACGAAAAACTGTTTTTT. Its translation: CASSQAGHEKLFF.

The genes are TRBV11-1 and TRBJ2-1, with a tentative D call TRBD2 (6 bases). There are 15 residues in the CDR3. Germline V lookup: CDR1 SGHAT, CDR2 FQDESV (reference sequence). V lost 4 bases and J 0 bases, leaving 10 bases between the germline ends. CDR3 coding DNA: TGTGCCAGCAGCTCTCTAGCGAACTCCTACAATGAGCAGTTCTTC. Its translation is CASSSLANSYNEQFF.

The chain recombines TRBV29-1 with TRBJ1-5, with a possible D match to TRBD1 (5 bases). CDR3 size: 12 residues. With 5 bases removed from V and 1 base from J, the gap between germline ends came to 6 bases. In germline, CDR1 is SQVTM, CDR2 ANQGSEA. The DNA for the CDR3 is TGCAGCGTTCAGGGAAGCAATCAGCCCCAGCATTTT. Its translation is CSVQGSNQPQHF.

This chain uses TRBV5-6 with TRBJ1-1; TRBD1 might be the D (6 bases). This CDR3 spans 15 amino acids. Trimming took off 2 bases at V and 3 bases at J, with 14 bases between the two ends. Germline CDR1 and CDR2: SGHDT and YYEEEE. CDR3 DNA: TGTGCCAGCAGCTTACAGGGATTTCGGGACACTGAAGCTTTCTTT. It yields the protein CASSLQGFRDTEAFF.

The CDR3 sequence: CAISDHGQGQETQYF. DNA of the CDR3: TGTGCCATCAGTGACCATGGACAGGGTCAAGAGACCCAGTACTTC. The V gene is TRBV10-3, the J gene TRBJ2-5, with 8 bases matching TRBD1. V was clipped by 3 bases and J by 2 bases; unmatched bases: 5. The length of the CDR3 is 15 residues. Germline V CDR1 and CDR2: ENHRY, SYGVKD.

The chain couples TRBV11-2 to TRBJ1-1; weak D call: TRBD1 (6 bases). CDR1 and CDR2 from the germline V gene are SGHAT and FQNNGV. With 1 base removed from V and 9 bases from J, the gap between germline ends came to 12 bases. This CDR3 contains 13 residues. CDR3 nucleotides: TGTGCCAGCAGCTTAGTACAGGGTGGACAAGCTTTCTTT. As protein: CASSLVQGGQAFF.

The CDR3 sequence: CASRAGQFIDEQYF. CDR3 sequence (DNA): TGCGCCAGCAGGGCTGGACAGTTCATCGACGAGCAGTACTTC. V is TRBV4-1 and J is TRBJ2-7, with a tentative D call TRBD1 (6 bases). Germline loops: CDR1 MGHRA, CDR2 YSYEKL. CDR3 length equals 14 residues. V was trimmed by 6 bases and J by 5 bases, leaving 17 bases between them.

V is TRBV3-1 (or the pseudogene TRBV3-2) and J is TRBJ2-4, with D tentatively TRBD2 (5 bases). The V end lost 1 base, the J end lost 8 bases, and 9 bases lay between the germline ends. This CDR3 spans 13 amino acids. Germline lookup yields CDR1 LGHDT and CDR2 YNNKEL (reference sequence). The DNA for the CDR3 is TGTGCCAGCAGCCAAGTTGGGCGGGACATTCAGTACTTC. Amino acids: CASSQVGRDIQYF.

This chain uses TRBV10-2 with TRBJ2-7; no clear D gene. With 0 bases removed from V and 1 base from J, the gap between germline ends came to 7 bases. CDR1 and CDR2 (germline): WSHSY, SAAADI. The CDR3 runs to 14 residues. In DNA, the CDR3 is TGCGCCAGCAGTGAGTCGACACTTTCCTACGAGCAGTACTTC. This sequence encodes CASSESTLSYEQYF.

CDR3 DNA: TGTGCCAGCAGCTCATCGGGGACTGCGAACACCGGGGAGCTGTTTTTT. Its translation is CASSSSGTANTGELFF. This chain uses TRBV7-2 with TRBJ2-2, with a weak D call TRBD2 (6 bases). The V and J ends lost 4 bases and 0 bases respectively, with 12 bases between them. The germline V gene encodes CDR1 SGHTA and CDR2 FQGNSA. The CDR3 is 16 amino acids.

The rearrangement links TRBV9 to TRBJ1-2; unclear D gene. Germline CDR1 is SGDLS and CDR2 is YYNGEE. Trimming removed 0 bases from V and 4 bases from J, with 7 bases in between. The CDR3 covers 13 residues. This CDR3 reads CASSVDTGYGYTF. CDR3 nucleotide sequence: TGTGCCAGCAGCGTAGACACGGGCTATGGCTACACCTTC.

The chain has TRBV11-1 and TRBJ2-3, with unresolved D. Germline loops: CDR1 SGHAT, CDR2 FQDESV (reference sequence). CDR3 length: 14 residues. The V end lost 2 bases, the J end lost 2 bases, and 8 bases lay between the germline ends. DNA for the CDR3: TGTGCCAGCAGCTTATCCGCAGTCACAGATACGCAGTATTTT. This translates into CASSLSAVTDTQYF.

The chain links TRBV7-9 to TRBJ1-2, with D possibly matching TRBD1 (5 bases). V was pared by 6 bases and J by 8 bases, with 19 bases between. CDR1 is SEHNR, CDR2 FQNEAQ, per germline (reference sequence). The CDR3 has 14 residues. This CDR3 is CASSGSGGIEGYTF. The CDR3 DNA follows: TGTGCCAGCAGTGGGTCTGGGGGGATCGAGGGCTACACCTTC.

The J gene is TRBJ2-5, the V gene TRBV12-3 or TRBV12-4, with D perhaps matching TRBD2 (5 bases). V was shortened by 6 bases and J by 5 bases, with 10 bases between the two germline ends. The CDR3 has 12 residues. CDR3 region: CASRLAWETQYF. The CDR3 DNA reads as TGTGCCAGCAGGCTAGCCTGGGAGACCCAGTACTTC.